This TCR beta chain appears in the sequencing data of a study of cytomegalovirus exposure and HLA in healthy donors. Trimming cost V 9 bases and J 0 bases; bases outside gene matches: 11. CDR3 length equals 16 residues. Germline-derived CDR1 and CDR2 are MRHNA and SNTAGT. The method was immunoSEQ multiplex PCR; TCRdb's version includes in-frame clones alone and lacks a portion of them. Among about 400,000 clones listed, roughly 85% were seen once. The clonotype comes from a young woman in good health and CMV-seronegative. The rearrangement joins TRBV6-4 to TRBJ1-5, with 7 nucleotides matching TRBD1. Sequencing used PBMCs. The CDR3 is CARTSTGNDSNQPQHF. In DNA form, the CDR3 reads TGTGCCAGGACCTCGACAGGGAATGATAGCAATCAGCCCCAGCATTTT.